The 10 T cell receptor beta chains below all came from one sample that was sequenced in a study of Ad26.COV2.S vaccination and SARS-CoV-2 variants. TCRdb's copy holds only in-frame clones and misses some; the assay was immunoSEQ multiplex PCR. The sample lists about 350,000 clones, approximately 86% seen once, with around 10% in the top ten. Described treatment: around 19 received Ad26.COV2.S at low or high dose, single or two shots; 5 received placebo; per-sample allocation not given. The study sampled participants on day 63 after the first vaccine or placebo injection. This material consisted of peripheral blood, taken in a trial of Ad26.COV2.S vaccine versus placebo. Receptors originate from a person aged 18-65 years who received the Ad26.COV2.S COVID-19 vaccine or a placebo.

The chain links TRBV7-2 to TRBJ1-5; 8 nucleotides match TRBD1. CDR1 and CDR2 (germline): SGHTA, FQGNSA. The CDR3 runs 17 residues. Trimming at V came to 1 base and at J to 5 bases, leaving 10 bases not matched to a gene. CDR3 sequence: CASSLVSWDRRDQPQHF. CDR3 nucleotides: TGTGCCAGCAGCTTAGTTAGTTGGGACAGGAGAGATCAGCCCCAGCATTTT.

V is TRBV2 and J is TRBJ1-2, with D unclear. CDR3 length equals 13 residues. The germline gives CDR1 SNHLY, CDR2 FYNNEI. The V gene lost 8 bases and the J gene lost 0 bases, with 10 bases spanning the gap. CDR3 sequence (DNA): TGTGCCAGCCGGGAAGAAGCTAACTATGGCTACACCTTC. Translating gives CASREEANYGYTF.

This clone has only one observation. V is TRBV13 and J is TRBJ1-6, with 8 bases identical to TRBD1. The CDR3 runs 14 residues. The germline V gene encodes CDR1 PRHDT and CDR2 FYEKMQ (reference sequence). V trimming: 5 bases; J trimming: 7 bases; junction bases outside the gene matches: 4. The CDR3 sequence: CASSSGTGNSPLHF. The CDR3 DNA reads as TGTGCCAGCAGCAGCGGGACAGGAAATTCACCCCTCCACTTT. Full variable domain (remainder filled in from reference TRBV13 and TRBJ1-6): AAGVIQSPRHLIKEKRETATLKCYPIPRHDTVYWYQQGPGQDPQFLISFYEKMQSDKGSIPDRFSAQQFSDYHSELNMSSLELGDSALYFCASSSGTGNSPLHFGNGTRLTVT.

The J gene is TRBJ2-1, the V gene TRBV7-2; D is ambiguous. The CDR3 runs 13 residues. With 0 bases removed from V and 7 bases from J, the gap between germline ends came to 7 bases. CDR1 is SGHTA, CDR2 FQGNSA, per germline. The CDR3, as DNA: TGTGCCAGCAGCTTAGCAGGTGATAATGAGCAGTTCTTC. Its translation: CASSLAGDNEQFF.

The CDR3 spells CASSYSKAGAYEQYF. The CDR3 DNA follows: TGTGCCAGCAGTTATAGCAAGGCGGGGGCCTACGAGCAGTACTTC. The V call is TRBV6-5, the J call TRBJ2-7; 7 positions match TRBD2. Germline assignment: CDR1 MNHEY and CDR2 SVGAGI. V lost 3 bases to trimming and J lost 2 bases; unmatched junction nucleotides: 7. The CDR3 contains 15 residues.

This chain links TRBV21-1 with TRBJ2-2; the D call TRBD1 from the table was never checked on the DNA. TRBV21-1 represents a pseudogene. CDR3 length equals 20 residues. This chain's CDR3 is CASSKAPFQTGSGEGGELFF. The CDR3 nucleotides read TGTGCCAGCAGCAAAGCGCCTTTCCAGACAGGGAGCGGTGAGGGCGGGGAGCTGTTTTTT.

This sequence joins TRBV6-2 or TRBV6-3 and TRBJ1-1; the D gene is possibly TRBD1 (6 bases). The CDR3 totals 13 residues. Germline CDR1 MNHEY, CDR2 SVGEGT. Deletions cut 2 bases from V and 7 bases from J, with 11 bases between. The CDR3 spells CASSYGPGVEAFF. The CDR3 bases are TGTGCCAGCAGTTACGGTCCAGGGGTTGAAGCTTTCTTT.

This clone was counted only a few times. The CDR3 DNA sequence: TGTGCCAGCAGCTTCGGAGGGACAGTAGGGACCCAGTACTTC. Protein: CASSFGGTVGTQYF. This chain links TRBV11-2 with TRBJ2-5; TRBD1 is a possible D gene (7 bases). Germline CDR1 is SGHAT and CDR2 is FQNNGV. Deletions cut 3 bases from V and 7 bases from J, with 15 bases between. The CDR3 length is 14 residues.

CDR3 protein: CASSGSGGARTDTQYF. The CDR3 nucleotides are TGTGCCAGCAGCGGGTCGGGTGGGGCTCGCACAGATACGCAGTATTTT. The chain has TRBV7-8 and TRBJ2-3, with D possibly matching TRBD1 (5 bases). This CDR3 has 16 residues. From germline, CDR1 is SGHVS and CDR2 FQNEAQ. V was shortened by 5 bases and J by 1 base, with 16 bases between the two germline ends. Filled out from reference TRBV7-8 and TRBJ2-3, the complete variable domain reads GAGVSQSPRYKVAKRGQDVALRCDPISGHVSLFWYQQALGQGPEFLTYFQNEAQLDKSGLPSDRFFAERPEGSVSTLKIQRTQQEDSAVYLCASSGSGGARTDTQYFGPGTRLTVL.

The genes are TRBV28 and TRBJ2-3, with unresolved D. Germline assignment: CDR1 MDHEN and CDR2 SYDVKM. Trimming removed 6 bases from V and 2 bases from J, with 6 bases in between. The length of the CDR3 is 12 residues. DNA of the CDR3: TGTGCCAGCAGCCTTGTCACAGATACGCAGTATTTT. Encoded protein: CASSLVTDTQYF.